The clone carrying this TCR beta chain is a singleton in its sample. Its antigen is not known. This record comes from a study of cytomegalovirus exposure and HLA in healthy donors. Study-level results: Previous analysis showed most TCR beta V segments were productive about 90% or about 30% of the time. As immune exposure information, only CMV serostatus was available. There was a cluster of highly shared sequence variants that was likely a sequencing artifact.

Likely unrecorded immune exposures existed in these nominally healthy donors. This CDR3 spans 15 amino acids. V shed 0 bases and J shed 3 bases, with 11 bases lying between them. Germline V gene data show CDR1 as MGHRA and CDR2 as YSYEKL. PCR used 60 Vbeta primers and 13 Jbeta primers. This table comes from immunoSEQ multiplex PCR, and its TCRdb copy is limited to in-frame clones, with some not included. The data contain 150,000 to 200,000 clones, more than 60% of them singletons. The clonotype originates from a middle-aged woman in good health and CMV-seropositive. The sequenced material came from PBMCs. This rearrangement joins TRBV4-1 to TRBJ1-1; perhaps TRBD1 as D (5 bases). The CDR3 spells CASSQEGTSDTEAFF. DNA for the CDR3: TGCGCCAGCAGCCAAGAGGGGACTTCCGACACTGAAGCTTTCTTT.